This T cell receptor (beta chain) appears in the sequencing data of a study of blood T cells in healthy people across ages. Across the whole study: Researchers report that template switching captured about one barcoded beta molecule per two T cells. Notes on the study in general: A strong correlation was found between TCR beta diversity and the percentage of naive T cells.

J gave up 0 bases and V 1 base, and 4 bases lay outside the gene matches. Germline V CDR1 and CDR2: MGHRA, YSYEKL. There are 17 residues in the CDR3. Peripheral blood from each donor was collected in a volume of 8 to 10 milliliters. Primers used in a second PCR of roughly 7 to 12 cycles were a sample-barcoded 5' primer and a J-beta primer mix. Each cDNA was tagged by a template-switch adaptor containing 12 random nucleotides. TCRdb reanalysed the 5' RACE reads using MiXCR and keeps one entry per CDR3 protein. The sample yields about a million distinct CDR3 sequences, roughly 51% seen once. As for this clonotype: Antigen specificity is unknown.

Material for sequencing was blood. This TCR was sampled from a woman in her sixties or seventies in good health. This sequence joins TRBV4-1 and TRBJ2-2; 8 bases are a match to TRBD2. The chain's CDR3 is CASSQVSGKANTGELFF. CDR3 nucleotides: TGCGCCAGCAGCCAAGTTAGCGGGAAGGCGAACACCGGGGAGCTGTTTTTT.